The T cell receptor (beta chain) under discussion was sequenced for a study of OX40 agonist ivuxolimab in advanced cancers. Study-level results: Part of the nonresponder group also had normalized T-cell clonal expansion that was low.

Per germline, CDR1 SSHAT and CDR2 FNYEAQ (reference sequence). With 4 bases clipped from V and 10 bases from J, the junction kept 3 bases outside the gene matches. The CDR3 length is 13 residues. This clone was observed once. Its antigen is unknown. Profiled with immunoSEQ multiplex PCR; TCRdb holds only in-frame clones, not every one. The data hold 100,000 or so clones, with about nine tenths observed a single time. The rearrangement uses TRBV7-7 and TRBJ2-1, with 11 bases fitting TRBD2. This clonotype was sampled from an adult with an advanced solid tumor such as melanoma, head and neck, liver or kidney cancer. This material consisted of CD4+ or CD8+ T cells sorted from blood, taken in a trial of the OX40 agonist ivuxolimab. The CDR3 is CASSYGTSGEQFF. Here the CDR3 DNA reads TGTGCCAGCAGCTACGGGACTAGCGGAGAGCAGTTCTTC.